The table lists the clone carrying this TCR beta chain with a count of one. V lost 3 bases and J lost 2; bases outside the gene matches: 8. The CDR3 extends over 17 amino acids. Germline assignment: CDR1 SEHNR and CDR2 FQNEAQ (reference sequence). This specimen belongs to a study of T cell changes during pregnancy in multiple sclerosis. Data came from immunoSEQ multiplex PCR; TCRdb stores just in-frame clones and leaves some out. This sample carries some 44,000 clones, approximately 90% of them seen once, and the ten largest clones take more than 0.9%. The TCR comes from a female donor with multiple sclerosis, enrolled in a pregnancy study. The rearrangement uses TRBV7-9 and TRBJ2-3; 10 nucleotides agree with TRBD2. Sequenced material: CD4+ T cells from peripheral blood mononuclear cells, taken in the second trimester of pregnancy. The CDR3 sequence is CASSLVRLAGVTDTQYF. The CDR3, as DNA: TGTGCCAGCAGCTTGGTGAGGCTAGCGGGGGTCACAGATACGCAGTATTTT.